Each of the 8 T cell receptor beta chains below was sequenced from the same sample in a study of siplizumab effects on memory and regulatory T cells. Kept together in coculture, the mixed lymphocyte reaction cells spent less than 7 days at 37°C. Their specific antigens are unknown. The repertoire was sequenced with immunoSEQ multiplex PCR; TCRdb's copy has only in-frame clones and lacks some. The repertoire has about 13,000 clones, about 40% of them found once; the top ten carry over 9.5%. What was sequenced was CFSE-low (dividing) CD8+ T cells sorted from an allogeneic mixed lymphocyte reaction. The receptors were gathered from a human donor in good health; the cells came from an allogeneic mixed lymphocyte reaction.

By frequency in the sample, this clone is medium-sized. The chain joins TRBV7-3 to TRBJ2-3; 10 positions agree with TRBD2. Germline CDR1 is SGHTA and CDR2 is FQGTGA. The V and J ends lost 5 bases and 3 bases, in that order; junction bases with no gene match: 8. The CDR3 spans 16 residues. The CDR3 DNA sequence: TGTGCCAGCAGCCCAAATAGGGGACTAGCGACAGATACGCAGTATTTT. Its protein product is CASSPNRGLATDTQYF.

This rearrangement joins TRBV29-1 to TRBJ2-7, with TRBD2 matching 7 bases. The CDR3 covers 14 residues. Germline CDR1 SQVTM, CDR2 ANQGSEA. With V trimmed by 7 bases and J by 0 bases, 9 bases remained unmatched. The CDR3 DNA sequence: TGCAGCGCCGAGGGGCGGGGGAGCTCCTACGAGCAGTACTTC. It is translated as CSAEGRGSSYEQYF.

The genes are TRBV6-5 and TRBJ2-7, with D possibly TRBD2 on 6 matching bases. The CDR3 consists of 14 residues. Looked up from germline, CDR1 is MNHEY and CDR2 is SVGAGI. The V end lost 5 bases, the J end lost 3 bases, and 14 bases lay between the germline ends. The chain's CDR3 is CASSEEEGRYEQYF. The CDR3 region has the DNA TGTGCCAGCAGTGAAGAGGAGGGGCGCTACGAGCAGTACTTC.

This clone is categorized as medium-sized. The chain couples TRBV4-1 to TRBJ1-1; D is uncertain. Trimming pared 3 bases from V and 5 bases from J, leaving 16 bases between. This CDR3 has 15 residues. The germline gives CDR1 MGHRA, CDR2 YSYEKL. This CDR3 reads CASSQDSGLGTEAFF. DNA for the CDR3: TGCGCCAGCAGCCAGGATTCGGGTTTAGGGACTGAAGCTTTCTTT.

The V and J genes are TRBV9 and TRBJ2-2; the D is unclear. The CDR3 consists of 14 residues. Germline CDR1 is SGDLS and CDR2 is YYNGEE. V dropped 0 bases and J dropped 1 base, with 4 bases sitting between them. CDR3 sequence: CASSVGWNTGELFF. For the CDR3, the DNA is TGTGCCAGCAGCGTAGGGTGGAACACCGGGGAGCTGTTTTTT.

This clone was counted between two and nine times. Here the CDR3 DNA reads TGTGCCAGCAGGGGGGGGGCCCTCGATGGCTACACCTTC. This translates into CASRGGALDGYTF. The V call is TRBV7-9, the J call TRBJ1-2, with D perhaps TRBD1 (6 bases). V shed 6 bases and J shed 6 bases, with 14 bases lying between them. Germline CDR1 and CDR2: SEHNR and FQNEAQ (reference sequence). The CDR3 is 13 amino acids. The whole variable domain, filled in from reference TRBV7-9 and TRBJ1-2, reads DTGVSQNPRHKITKRGQNVTFRCDPISEHNRLYWYRQTLGQGPEFLTYFQNEAQLEKSRLLSDRFSAERPKGSFSTLEIQRTEQGDSAMYLCASRGGALDGYTFGSGTRLTVV.

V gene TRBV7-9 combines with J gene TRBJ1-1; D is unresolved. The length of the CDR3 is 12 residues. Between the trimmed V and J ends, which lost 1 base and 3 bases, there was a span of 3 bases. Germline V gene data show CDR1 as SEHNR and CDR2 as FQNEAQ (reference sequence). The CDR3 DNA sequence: TGTGCCAGCAGCTTAGGTTACACTGAAGCTTTCTTT. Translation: CASSLGYTEAFF.

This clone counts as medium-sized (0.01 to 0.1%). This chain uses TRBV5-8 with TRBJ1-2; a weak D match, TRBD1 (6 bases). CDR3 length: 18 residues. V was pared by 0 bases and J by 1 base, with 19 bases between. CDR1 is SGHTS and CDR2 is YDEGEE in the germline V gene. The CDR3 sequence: CASSLDGGTGVFNYGYTF. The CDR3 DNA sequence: TGTGCCAGCAGCTTGGACGGGGGCACCGGGGTATTTAACTATGGCTACACCTTC. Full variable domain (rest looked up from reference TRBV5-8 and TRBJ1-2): EAGVTQSPTHLIKTRGQQATLRCSPISGHTSVYWYQQALGLGLQFLLWYDEGEERNRGNFPPRFSGRQFPNYSSELNVNALELEDSALYLCASSLDGGTGVFNYGYTFGSGTRLTVV.